Shown below are 28 T cell receptor beta chains from a single sample sequenced in a study of breast tumors, draining lymph nodes, adjacent tissues. TCRdb independently ran MiXCR on the multiplex PCR reads; one entry per CDR3 protein. The repertoire holds about 80,000 distinct CDR3 sequences, with roughly a fifth as singletons. The lymph nodes were axillary draining lymph nodes from breast cancer patients. Sequenced: axillary lymph node tissue. All receptors derive from a female donor with breast cancer. Some clones in this sample may be carry-over from other donors' samples.

A note on this clonotype: This clone may be a read error of a much larger clone one base away. The CDR3 spells CASSAGQGRNTIYF. The CDR3, as DNA: TGTGCCAGCAGCGCGGGACAGGGGAGGAACACCATATATTTT. This chain links TRBV9 with TRBJ1-3, with 10 bases lining up with TRBD1. The CDR3 has 14 residues. The germline gives CDR1 SGDLS, CDR2 YYNGEE. Trimming took 3 bases from V and 7 from J; bases not matched to a gene: 4. The whole variable domain, remainder taken from reference TRBV9 and TRBJ1-3, is DSGVTQTPKHLITATGQRVTLRCSPRSGDLSVYWYQQSLDQGLQFLIQYYNGEERAKGNILERFSAQQFPDLHSELNLSSLELGDSALYFCASSAGQGRNTIYFGEGSWLTVV.

There are many counts of this clonotype. The rearrangement links TRBV6-1 to TRBJ1-6; 7 bases are shared with TRBD1. Germline values: CDR1 MNHNS, CDR2 SASEGT. V lost 8 bases to trimming and J lost 0 bases; unmatched junction nucleotides: 7. The CDR3 has 16 residues. The CDR3 DNA reads TGTGCCAGCGGACCGACAGGGCTCTCCTATAATTCACCCCTCCACTTT. Translated, it gives CASGPTGLSYNSPLHF.

The rearrangement links TRBV3-1 to TRBJ1-4; tentatively, D is TRBD1 (5 bases). From germline, CDR1 is LGHDT and CDR2 YNNKEL (reference sequence). The CDR3 runs 16 residues. V lost 2 bases and J lost 3, with 13 bases in between. CDR3 DNA sequence: TGTGCCAGCAGCCAAATCGGCGGGGGACCTAATGAAAAACTGTTTTTT. Its protein is CASSQIGGGPNEKLFF.

This clonotype was counted at least ten times. The chain is built from TRBV9 and TRBJ2-7, with a possible D match to TRBD2 (6 bases). The CDR3 is 15 residues long. V was cut by 0 bases and J by 4 bases, with 14 bases left in between. The germline gives CDR1 SGDLS, CDR2 YYNGEE. CDR3 in amino acids: CASSVDVTRGYEQYF. The CDR3 region has the DNA TGTGCCAGCAGCGTAGATGTGACTAGGGGTTACGAGCAGTACTTC.

Many counts were recorded for this clonotype. The V and J genes are TRBV20-1 and TRBJ1-5; tentative D call: TRBD1 (5 bases). CDR3 length equals 16 residues. Trimming took 2 bases from V and 5 from J, leaving 19 bases between them. The V gene's germline CDR1 is DFQATT and CDR2 SNEGSKA (reference sequence). CDR3 nucleotides: TGCAGTGCTAGACCTACGGGGACGGCTGGCTATCAGCCCCAGCATTTT. Translation: CSARPTGTAGYQPQHF.

About this clonotype itself: This clone may be a read error of a much larger clone one base away. The rearrangement joins TRBV7-7 to TRBJ2-2; 9 positions agree with TRBD1. The CDR3 is made up of 15 amino acids. The V gene's germline CDR1 is SSHAT and CDR2 FNYEAQ (reference sequence). For the CDR3, the DNA is TGTGCTAGCAGCCGGGACAGGGCCGCCACCGGGGAGCTGCTTTTT. Protein sequence: CASSRDRAATGELLF.

Regarding this clonotype: A read error may be the cause here, since a much bigger clone is one base away. The V gene is TRBV4-2, the J gene TRBJ1-5; D unresolved. Germline CDR1 and CDR2: LGHNA and YNFKEQ. The CDR3 spans 15 residues. V was cut by 0 bases and J by 6 bases, with 12 bases left in between. The CDR3 bases are TGTGCCAGCAGCCAAGATCGTAGGGTTAGTCAGCCCCAGCATTTT. Translated: CASSQDRRVSQPQHF.

This clonotype was seen many times. This chain uses TRBV7-2 with TRBJ2-7, with D perhaps being TRBD1 or TRBD2 (5 bases each). The CDR3 is made up of 15 amino acids. CDR1 is SGHTA, CDR2 FQGNSA, per germline. Trimming shortened V by 3 bases and J by 2 bases, and 14 bases separated the two germline ends. The CDR3 sequence: CASSFLGRRTYEQYF. CDR3 nucleotides: TGTGCCAGCAGCTTTCTGGGACGGCGGACCTACGAGCAGTACTTC.

Concerning this clonotype: A much larger clone lies a single base off, so this may be a read error. V and J are TRBV5-5 and TRBJ2-3, with 15 bases matching TRBD2. Germline V gives CDR1 SGHKS, CDR2 YYEKEE (reference sequence). The CDR3 totals 17 residues. The DNA of the CDR3 is TGTGCCAGCAGCCGGGGACTAGCGGGAGGCAGCACAGATACGCAGTGTTTT. It specifies CASSRGLAGGSTDTQCF.

This clonotype was seen at least ten times. This chain links TRBV6-5 with TRBJ2-3; the match to TRBD1 covers 9 bases. V lost 6 bases to trimming and J lost 2 bases; unmatched junction nucleotides: 15. CDR3 length equals 18 residues. Germline CDR1 MNHEY, CDR2 SVGAGI. CDR3 in DNA: TGTGCCAGCAGATATCGGACAGGGGATTTAGCGGACACAGATACGCAGTATTTT. Translated, it gives CASRYRTGDLADTDTQYF.

This clonotype was seen repeatedly, ten times or more. The V and J genes are TRBV11-2 and TRBJ2-1, with 11 bases fitting TRBD2. The V gene end was trimmed by 5 bases and the J gene end by 5 bases; junction bases not matched to a gene: 11. The CDR3 spans 17 residues. CDR1 and CDR2 (germline): SGHAT, FQNNGV. The CDR3 sequence is CASSHGLAGGGNNEQFF. The DNA of the CDR3 is TGTGCCAGCAGCCACGGACTAGCGGGCGGTGGGAACAATGAGCAGTTCTTC.

This clonotype was picked up many times. The genes are TRBV5-8 and TRBJ2-7; TRBD1 matches 10 bases. The CDR3 is 16 amino acids. Germline lookup yields CDR1 SGHTS and CDR2 YDEGEE. Trimming cost V 0 bases and J 9 bases; bases outside gene matches: 12. The CDR3 DNA reads as TGTGCCAGCAGCTTGGCCGGGAGGGACAGGGGTGTACGGCAGTACTTC. Its translation is CASSLAGRDRGVRQYF.

A word on this clonotype: A much bigger clone sits one base away, suggesting this may be a read error. V gene TRBV5-4 combines with J gene TRBJ1-2; D remains ambiguous. The CDR3 is 11 amino acids. Germline V gene sequence: CDR1 SGHNT, CDR2 YYREEE (reference sequence). CDR3 sequence (DNA): TGTGCCGGCAGTGATATGGAGGGCTACACCTTC. This translates into CAGSDMEGYTF. The variable domain in full, with the rest retrieved from reference TRBV5-4 and TRBJ1-2, is ETGVTQSPTHLIKTRGQQVTLRCSSQSGHNTVSWYQQALGQGPQFIFQYYREEENGRGNFPPRFSGLQFPNYSSELNVNALELDDSALYLCAGSDMEGYTFGSGTRLTVV.

This clonotype has more than one count but fewer than ten. The gene calls are TRBV28 and TRBJ2-7; TRBD2 agrees at 13 bases. Trimming cost V 3 bases and J 3 bases; bases outside gene matches: 2. This CDR3 is built from 15 residues. The germline gives CDR1 MDHEN, CDR2 SYDVKM. The CDR3 here is CASSLGLAGIYEQYF. The CDR3 region has the DNA TGTGCCAGCAGTTTGGGACTAGCGGGAATCTACGAGCAGTACTTC.

In this sample, this clonotype turned up many times. The CDR3 bases are TGTGCCAGTCTAGTGGGCGGGGGCTCCTACAATGAGCAGTTCTTC. Amino acid sequence: CASLVGGGSYNEQFF. The chain combines TRBV12-3 or TRBV12-4 with TRBJ2-1, with TRBD2 matching 7 bases. This CDR3 is 15 amino acids long. V was clipped by 9 bases and J by 0 bases; unmatched bases: 8.

Remarks on this clonotype: A read error is possible here, since a much larger clone lies one base away. CDR3 DNA sequence: TGTGCCAGCAGTCTCCGATCCGGGACGGCTGGCTACACCTTC. It specifies CASSLRSGTAGYTF. The chain is built from TRBV12-3 or TRBV12-4 and TRBJ1-2, with D perhaps matching TRBD1 (5 bases). The CDR3 runs 14 residues. V lost 5 bases and J 7 bases, leaving 17 bases between the germline ends.

This clonotype was recorded many times. The chain couples TRBV5-1 to TRBJ2-1; D not resolved. Germline assignment: CDR1 SGHRS and CDR2 YFSETQ. Trimming took 4 bases from V and 5 from J, leaving 7 bases between them. This CDR3 has 12 residues. CDR3 sequence: CASSAYNNEQFF. In DNA, the CDR3 is TGCGCCAGCAGCGCCTACAACAATGAGCAGTTCTTC.

In regard to this clonotype: The conserved phenylalanine or tryptophan normally closing the CDR3 is absent here, so this likely arose from a read error. This chain connects TRBV5-1 to TRBJ2-7; 9 bases agree with TRBD1. CDR1 SGHRS and CDR2 YFSETQ come from the germline V gene. The CDR3 length is 15 residues. J lost 4 bases, V lost 3 bases, and 8 bases had no gene match. DNA for the CDR3: TGCGCCAGCAGCTCTGCCCCGGGACAGGGTTACGAGCAGTACTCC. Translation gives CASSSAPGQGYEQYS.

Only a few counts were recorded for this clonotype. The CDR3 loop is CASSPSRVETQYF. In DNA, the CDR3 is TGTGCCAGCAGTCCTTCTAGGGTAGAGACCCAGTACTTC. The gene calls are TRBV28 and TRBJ2-5, with D hard to call. Trimming removed 5 bases from V and 4 bases from J, with 11 bases in between. The germline V gene encodes CDR1 MDHEN and CDR2 SYDVKM. The CDR3 is made up of 13 amino acids.

Remarks on this clonotype: As the CDR3 is not closed by the conserved phenylalanine or tryptophan, this likely results from a read error. V usage is TRBV4-1 and J usage is TRBJ1-6; 7 nucleotides match TRBD1. The junction had 6 bases not matched to a gene; V was cut back by 1 base and J by 9 bases. Germline V gene data show CDR1 as MGHRA and CDR2 as YSYEKL. This CDR3 has 15 residues. CDR3 bases: TGCGCCAGCAGCCAAGGTAGGCAGGGGGTTTCACCCCTCCACTTG. Translating it yields CASSQGRQGVSPLHL.

The table lists this clonotype with many counts. The chain is built from TRBV5-4 and TRBJ2-7, with TRBD1 matching 7 bases. The germline V gene has CDR1 SGHNT and CDR2 YYREEE (reference sequence). The CDR3 length is 15 residues. The V gene end was trimmed by 4 bases and the J gene end by 4 bases; junction bases not matched to a gene: 11. The chain's CDR3 is CASSRRQGSGYEQYF. The DNA for the CDR3 is TGTGCCAGCAGCCGCCGACAGGGATCTGGATACGAGCAGTACTTC.

With respect to this clonotype: The junction does not match germline at one end; this may be a read error. This chain links TRBV7-2 with TRBJ1-2; D gene unclear. This CDR3 has 13 residues. Germline V gene sequence: CDR1 SGHTA, CDR2 FQGNSA. This chain's CDR3 is CASSLEADYGYYF. For the CDR3, the DNA is TGTGCCAGCAGCTTAGAGGCGGACTATGGCTACTACTTC.

This clonotype was detected many times. The V call is TRBV24-1, the J call TRBJ1-5; D gene unclear. The CDR3 has 17 residues. CDR1 and CDR2 from the germline V gene are KGHDR and SFDVKD. The ends were cut back, 5 bases at V and 0 bases at J, with 16 bases in the middle. The CDR3 DNA reads as TGTGCCACCAGTGCCGGGCAGGAGAAAGATAGCAATCAGCCCCAGCATTTT. Its translation: CATSAGQEKDSNQPQHF.

This clonotype was counted at least ten times. J is TRBJ2-7 and V is TRBV7-2, with TRBD1 as a possible D gene (6 bases). This CDR3 comprises 15 residues. Trimming removed 2 bases at V and 0 bases at J, with 11 bases between. Germline lookup yields CDR1 SGHTA and CDR2 FQGNSA. The CDR3 region is CASSLMQGSSYEQYF. The CDR3 DNA reads as TGTGCCAGCAGCTTAATGCAGGGGAGCTCCTACGAGCAGTACTTC.

This clonotype was counted many times. This chain connects TRBV10-2 to TRBJ2-1; D might be TRBD1 or TRBD2, each matching 7 bases. Germline CDR1 and CDR2: WSHSY and SAAADI. The CDR3 runs 12 residues. With 8 bases removed from V and 7 bases from J, the gap between germline ends came to 12 bases. CDR3 sequence (DNA): TGCGCCAGCCGACAGGGAGGGAATGAGCAGTTCTTC. It translates to CASRQGGNEQFF.

The chain has TRBV28 and TRBJ2-5, with 8 bases identical to TRBD1. CDR3 size: 14 residues. Germline values: CDR1 MDHEN, CDR2 SYDVKM. The V segment lost 6 bases and the J segment 3 bases; nucleotides outside the gene matches: 6. CDR3 nucleotide sequence: TGTGCCAGCAGCCTCACGGACAGGGAAGAGACCCAGTACTTC. Its translation is CASSLTDREETQYF.

There are many counts of this clonotype. The chain recombines TRBV7-3 with TRBJ2-7; 7 bases are shared with TRBD1. CDR3 length: 14 residues. V lost 7 bases and J lost 0; bases outside the gene matches: 6. Germline V lookup: CDR1 SGHTA, CDR2 FQGTGA. The CDR3 protein is CASKLTGTSYEQYF. CDR3 coding DNA: TGTGCCAGCAAACTGACAGGGACCTCCTACGAGCAGTACTTC. Complete variable domain (other parts from reference TRBV7-3 and TRBJ2-7): GAGVSQTPSNKVTEKGKYVELRCDPISGHTALYWYRQSLGQGPEFLIYFQGTGAADDSGLPNDRFFAVRPEGSVSTLKIQRTERGDSAVYLCASKLTGTSYEQYFGPGTRLTVT.

Many counts were recorded for this clonotype. This chain links TRBV12-3 or TRBV12-4 with TRBJ1-2, with 11 bases fitting TRBD1. The CDR3 length is 15 residues. The junction had 8 bases not matched to a gene; V was cut back by 6 bases and J by 5 bases. CDR3 residues: CASSPGQGARYGYTF. CDR3 coding DNA: TGTGCCAGCAGCCCCGGACAGGGGGCTCGGTATGGCTACACCTTC.